This T cell receptor beta chain appears in the sequencing data of a study of blood T cells in healthy people across ages. It was with a sample-barcoded 5' primer and a J-beta primer mix that a second PCR of roughly 7 to 12 cycles was run. TCRdb re-analysed the 5' RACE reads in MiXCR, keeping a single row per CDR3 protein. The data hold about 690,000 distinct CDR3 sequences, with 40% to 50% observed a single time. In germline, CDR1 is SEHNR, CDR2 FQNEAQ (reference sequence). Trimming removed 5 bases at V and 2 bases at J, with 18 bases between. The CDR3 spans 16 residues. This clonotype originated in a man older than 75 in good health. Sequenced input: blood. This rearrangement joins TRBV7-9 to TRBJ1-2; the D gene is possibly TRBD1 (5 bases). The CDR3 region is CASSPMSGGANYGYTF. The CDR3 coding sequence is TGTGCCAGCAGCCCTATGTCCGGAGGGGCCAACTATGGCTACACCTTC. The full variable domain, completed using reference TRBV7-9 and TRBJ1-2, is DTGVSQNPRHKITKRGQNVTFRCDPISEHNRLYWYRQTLGQGPEFLTYFQNEAQLEKSRLLSDRFSAERPKGSFSTLEIQRTEQGDSAMYLCASSPMSGGANYGYTFGSGTRLTVV.